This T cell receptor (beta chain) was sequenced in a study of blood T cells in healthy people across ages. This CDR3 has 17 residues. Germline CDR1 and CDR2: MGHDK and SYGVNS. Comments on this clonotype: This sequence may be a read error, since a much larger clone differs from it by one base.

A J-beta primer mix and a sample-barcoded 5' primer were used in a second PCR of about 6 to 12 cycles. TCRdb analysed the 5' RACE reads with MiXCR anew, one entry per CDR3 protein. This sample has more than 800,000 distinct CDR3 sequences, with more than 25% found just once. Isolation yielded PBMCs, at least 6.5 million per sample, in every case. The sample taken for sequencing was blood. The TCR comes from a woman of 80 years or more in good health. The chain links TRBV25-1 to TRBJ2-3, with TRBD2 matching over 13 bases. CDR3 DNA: TGTGCCAGCAGTGTTGGACTAGCGGGGGCCCACACAGGTACGCAGTATTTT. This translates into CASSVGLAGAHTGTQYF.